This T cell receptor (beta chain) derives from a study (dated by TCRdb to between 2015 and 2017). With respect to the entire study: The study set out to test whether tumor-infiltrating Tregs in breast cancer get recruited from blood Tregs or are instead converted in situ from other CD4+ T cell subsets.

Cells that were CD4+CD25+CD127-/low were the ones isolated as Tregs. Tregs, naive and memory CD4+ T cells from tumor, blood and ipsilateral draining lymph nodes of 5 or 6 breast cancer patients underwent full-length TCR alpha and beta sequencing. Tumor tissue and lymph nodes from ipsilateral axillary dissection were perfused with PBS, minced and digested with collagenase I and hyaluronidase. Sorted cell populations were confirmed by FACS to exceed 90% purity. Both ends counted, the CDR3 spans 16 residues. The only DNA kept is the CDR3, 48 bases in frame from the first base. Deletion took 0 bases off V and 6 bases off J, with a span of 20 bases between the germline ends. The germline V gene (reference sequence) supplies CDR1 DFQATT and CDR2 SNEGSKA. Concerning this clonotype: The target of this receptor is not known. Since the CDR3 does not end with the conserved phenylalanine or tryptophan, this likely comes from a read error.

The paper's findings and limits, for the study overall: The validation in the larger cohort was limited to a single TCR beta V-J rearrangement instead of whole repertoires. Tumor memory CD4+ T cell TCR gene usage clustered with blood and lymph node memory CD4+ cells and lymph node naive CD4+ cells. The TCR alpha and beta sequences of tumor-infiltrating Tregs showed the greatest overlap with tumor naive CD4+ T cells, followed by blood naive CD4+ T cells.

Full-length TCR variable regions were amplified by 5' RACE PCR with constant-region reverse primers, followed by semi-nested PCR with Nested Universal Primer A. Using the ReliaPrep RNA Cell Miniprep System, total RNA was extracted, and the SMARTer RACE 5'/3' Kit was then used to reverse transcribe the RNA into 5'RACE-ready cDNA. Multiplex adaptors were used to barcode the full-length TCR alpha and beta libraries, which were then sequenced on an Illumina MiSeq. As for the original processing: For each of nine subset-tissue groups, sequencing data from the five patients were pooled, and the groups were then compared using unsupervised clustering of TCR gene usage. The Morisita-Horn index, with shared sequences weighted by their contribution to each repertoire, was used to calculate repertoire similarity. Clones were called with MiXCR by TCRdb after fastp trimmed the public reads at Q25, and only in-frame beta chains were retained. Under each unique CDR3 protein, matching rows form one entry showing the most common genes and DNA. The authors' filters were not applied to this entry. Recorded for this sample are around 55,000 distinct CDR3 sequences; around 20% of them occurred a single time. In total, the top ten clones hold 2.5% to 4% of the sample.

This receptor was identified in a female donor with breast cancer. Sequenced: tumor-infiltrating Tregs sorted from the breast tumor. The receptor chain draws on TRBV20-1 and TRBJ1-1; confidence is insufficient to name the D gene. The CDR3 region has the sequence CSARDKRIPRESEAFL. The DNA sequence is given as TGCAGTGCTAGAGATAAAAGAATTCCCCGAGAATCTGAAGCTTTCCTT.